In its sample, the clone carrying this TCR beta chain was seen a few times. Its antigen is unknown. The sample comes from a study of cytomegalovirus exposure and HLA in healthy donors. The study, taken as a whole, reports: As confirmed in vitro, a few CMV-associated chains were specific for CMV antigens. In a later analysis, HLA-associated TCR beta chains were more clonally expanded than equally common others.

With 60 Vbeta and 13 Jbeta primers, the PCR was carried out. Sequencing was performed with immunoSEQ multiplex PCR; in TCRdb, only in-frame clones are kept and a portion is missing. The data show 100,000 to 150,000 clones, approximately 80% seen once. This sequence originates from a woman in her 40s in good health and CMV-seronegative. Source material: PBMCs.

The CDR3 is CASSPRWERDGDTQYF. For the CDR3, the DNA is TGTGCCAGCAGCCCCCGTTGGGAGCGGGATGGTGATACGCAGTATTTT. The V call is TRBV9, the J call TRBJ2-3; 7 positions match TRBD2. After removal of 4 bases from V and 6 bases from J, the junction contained 14 bases not matched to a gene. Germline V gives CDR1 SGDLS, CDR2 YYNGEE. There are 16 residues in the CDR3.